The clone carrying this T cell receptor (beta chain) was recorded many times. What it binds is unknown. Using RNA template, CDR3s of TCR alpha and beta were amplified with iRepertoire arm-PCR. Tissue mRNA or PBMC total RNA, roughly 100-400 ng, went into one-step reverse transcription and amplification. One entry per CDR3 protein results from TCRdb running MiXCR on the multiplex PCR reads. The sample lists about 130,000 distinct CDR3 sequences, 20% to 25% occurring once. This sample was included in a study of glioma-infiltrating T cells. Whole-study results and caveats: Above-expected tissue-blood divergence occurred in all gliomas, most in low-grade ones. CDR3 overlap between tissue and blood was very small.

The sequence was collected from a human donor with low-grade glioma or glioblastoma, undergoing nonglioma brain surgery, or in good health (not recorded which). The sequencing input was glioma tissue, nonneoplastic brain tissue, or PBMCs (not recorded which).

The CDR3 bases are TGTGCCAGCAGCCGACAGGGGTCCGACACTGAAGCTTTCTTT. Translated, it gives CASSRQGSDTEAFF. This chain connects TRBV7-3 to TRBJ1-1; TRBD1 aligns across 8 bases. The ends lost 5 bases at V and 3 bases at J; junction bases unmatched: 5. This CDR3 region has 14 residues. Germline assignment: CDR1 SGHTA and CDR2 FQGTGA. The whole variable domain, filled in from reference TRBV7-3 and TRBJ1-1, reads GAGVSQTPSNKVTEKGKYVELRCDPISGHTALYWYRQSLGQGPEFLIYFQGTGAADDSGLPNDRFFAVRPEGSVSTLKIQRTERGDSAVYLCASSRQGSDTEAFFGQGTRLTVV.